This TCR beta chain was captured by sequencing in a study of blood T cell repertoires in COVID-19. Study-level background: Acute-phase and convalescent COVID-19 samples originated in the United States, Italy and Spain. The analysed material was cDNA or gDNA that came from T cells, B-cell-depleted T cells, or PBMCs.

Original methodology: Reference gene primer amplification gave nucleated cell count estimates. Assay: immunoSEQ multiplex PCR; the TCRdb copy retains only in-frame clones and omits some. Clone size and V and J calls were adopted from that table, with D and trimming inferred from the DNA. The sample holds roughly 250,000 clones, approximately 86% seen once. Trimming cost V 2 bases and J 4 bases, with 7 bases left between them. Germline CDR1 is SGHKS and CDR2 is YYEKEE (reference sequence). CDR3 length: 12 amino acids. The chain combines TRBV5-5 with TRBJ2-7, with D uncertain. The sequenced material came from peripheral blood. This clonotype was obtained from a middle-aged man who had recovered from COVID-19. CDR3 protein: CASSFNLYEQYF. CDR3 sequence (DNA): TGTGCCAGCAGCTTCAATTTGTACGAGCAGTACTTC. Full variable domain (rest looked up from reference TRBV5-5 and TRBJ2-7): DAGVTQSPTHLIKTRGQQVTLRCSPISGHKSVSWYQQVLGQGPQFIFQYYEKEERGRGNFPDRFSARQFPNYSSELNVNALLLGDSALYLCASSFNLYEQYFGPGTRLTVT.